This entry features one TCR beta chain sequence. Its matching antigen is unknown. The data derive from a study of T cell repertoires in cytomegalovirus infection. TCRdb itself ran the reads through MiXCR, one entry per CDR3 protein. Of approximately 1,000,000 distinct CDR3 sequences listed, under 40% were seen once; the top ten hold around 15%. Sequences were derived from cultured CD8+ T cells from PBMCs, sampled from culture after CMV antigen stimulation. This clonotype originated in a human donor in good health (CMV status not recorded). Some clones in this sample may be carry-over from other donors' samples.

The CDR3 region has the DNA TGCGCCAGCAGTGATGAGCGGGGGGGATATACGCAGTATTTT. It yields the protein CASSDERGGYTQYF. The gene calls are TRBV10-2 and TRBJ2-3, with 10 positions matching TRBD2. V was pared by 3 bases and J by 7 bases, with 4 bases of the junction left unmatched. The CDR3 has 14 amino acids. Germline V gives CDR1 WSHSY, CDR2 SAAADI.